These 10 T cell receptor beta chains were sequenced from one sample in a study of blood T cells in healthy people across ages. With a J-beta primer mix and a sample-barcoded 5' primer, a second PCR ran about 6 to 11 cycles. TCRdb reanalysed the 5' RACE reads using MiXCR and keeps one entry per CDR3 protein. Among about 1.6 million distinct CDR3 sequences listed, approximately 32% were seen once. Sample: blood. The receptors were gathered from a woman aged 25-40 years in good health.

There are a few counts of this clonotype. The CDR3 protein is CASSLGRGQGNGYTF. The CDR3 DNA is TGTGCCAGCAGCTTAGGGAGGGGACAGGGGAATGGCTACACCTTC. The J gene is TRBJ1-2, the V gene TRBV7-9; 10 bases are a match to TRBD1. V lost 1 base to trimming and J lost 6 bases; unmatched junction nucleotides: 5. Germline values: CDR1 SEHNR, CDR2 FQNEAQ (reference sequence). The CDR3 length is 15 residues. Full variable domain (remainder filled in from reference TRBV7-9 and TRBJ1-2): DTGVSQNPRHKITKRGQNVTFRCDPISEHNRLYWYRQTLGQGPEFLTYFQNEAQLEKSRLLSDRFSAERPKGSFSTLEIQRTEQGDSAMYLCASSLGRGQGNGYTFGSGTRLTVV.

This clonotype was found a few times. The gene calls are TRBV3-1 and TRBJ2-5; TRBD2 agrees at 8 bases. The CDR3 contains 14 residues. Germline V gene lookup returns CDR1 LGHDT and CDR2 YNNKEL (reference sequence). With V trimmed by 6 bases and J by 2 bases, 5 bases remained unmatched. This chain's CDR3 is CASRLAVSQETQYF. In DNA form, the CDR3 reads TGTGCCAGCAGACTAGCGGTTTCTCAAGAGACCCAGTACTTC.

V is TRBV5-1 and J is TRBJ2-1; D is uncertain. The germline gives CDR1 SGHRS, CDR2 YFSETQ. The CDR3 runs to 16 residues. V was clipped by 4 bases and J by 2 bases, with 16 bases between them. The CDR3 DNA sequence: TGCGCCAGCAGCACGCGGCTGGGGAAACCCTACAATGAGCAGTTCTTC. As protein: CASSTRLGKPYNEQFF.

This clonotype turned up a few times. CDR3 in DNA: TGTGCCAGCAGTTTATCGTCAGGGGGAGTCACTGAAGCTTTCTTT. It yields the protein CASSLSSGGVTEAFF. The genes are TRBV28 and TRBJ1-1, with TRBD1 matching 7 bases. V gave up 1 base and J gave up 4 bases; unmatched junction bases: 6. This CDR3 region has 15 residues. Germline CDR1 MDHEN, CDR2 SYDVKM.

This clonotype has a count of ten or more. V is TRBV29-1 and J is TRBJ2-1, with 14 positions matching TRBD2. V dropped 6 bases and J dropped 6; count of bases not matched to a gene: 7. Germline V gene sequence: CDR1 SQVTM, CDR2 ANQGSEA. This CDR3 has 15 amino acids. As DNA, the CDR3 is TGCAGCGTGGGGACTAGCGGGAGAATGATCAATGAGCAGTTCTTC. It specifies CSVGTSGRMINEQFF.

The chain combines TRBV28 with TRBJ2-6, with D possibly TRBD2 on 6 matching bases. V lost 11 bases to trimming and J lost 2 bases, with 16 bases between them. Germline V gene lookup returns CDR1 MDHEN and CDR2 SYDVKM. The CDR3 consists of 15 residues. The CDR3, as DNA: TGTGCCGCCAGGACTAATACCCCTGGGGCCAACGTCCTGACTTTC. Encoded protein: CAARTNTPGANVLTF.

This clonotype was seen more than once but under ten times. The chain has TRBV6-1 and TRBJ2-1; tentative D call: TRBD1 (6 bases). Trimming cost V 11 bases and J 14 bases, with 16 bases left between them. The CDR3 consists of 10 residues. Germline V lookup: CDR1 MNHNS, CDR2 SASEGT. Here the CDR3 DNA reads TGTGCCGTACGGACAGTTTCGGAGTTCTTC. Translating it yields CAVRTVSEFF.

This clonotype has just a few counts. V and J are TRBV4-1 and TRBJ2-1; 12 bases are a match to TRBD1. Germline CDR1 reads MGHRA; CDR2 reads YSYEKL. Unmatched junction bases numbered 10, after V lost 0 bases and J lost 7 bases. The CDR3 sequence is 18 residues long. CDR3 amino acids: CASSQERVGTGGRNEQFF. The CDR3 nucleotides are TGCGCCAGCAGCCAAGAGAGGGTTGGGACAGGGGGCAGGAATGAGCAGTTCTTC.

The sample holds a few counts of this clonotype. The genes are TRBV20-1 and TRBJ1-2; TRBD1 matches at 7 bases. This CDR3 spans 13 amino acids. V was pared by 3 bases and J by 5 bases, with 6 bases of the junction left unmatched. Germline CDR1 reads DFQATT; CDR2 reads SNEGSKA (reference sequence). The CDR3: CSARPGQLYGYTF. The CDR3 region has the DNA TGCAGTGCTAGGCCGGGACAGCTTTATGGCTACACCTTC.

This clonotype was seen a handful of times. The chain employs TRBV5-5 and TRBJ2-7; D might be TRBD2 (6 bases). The V end lost 4 bases, the J end lost 2 bases, and 16 bases lay between the germline ends. The CDR3 runs 15 residues. The germline V gene has CDR1 SGHKS and CDR2 YYEKEE (reference sequence). The CDR3 DNA reads TGTGCCAGCAGCCCATCGTACGGGGGACCCTACGAGCAGTACTTC. It encodes CASSPSYGGPYEQYF.